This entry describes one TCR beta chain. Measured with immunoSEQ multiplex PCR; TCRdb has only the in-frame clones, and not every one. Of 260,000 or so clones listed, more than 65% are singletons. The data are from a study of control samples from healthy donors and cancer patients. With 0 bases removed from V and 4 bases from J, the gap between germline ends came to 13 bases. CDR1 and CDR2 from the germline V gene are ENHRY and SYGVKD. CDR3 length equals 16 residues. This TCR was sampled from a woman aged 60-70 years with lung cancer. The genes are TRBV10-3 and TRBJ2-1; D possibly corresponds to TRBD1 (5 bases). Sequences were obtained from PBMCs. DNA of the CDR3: TGTGCCATCAGTGAGTCGAAGGGGATCCAGTACAATGAGCAGTTCTTC. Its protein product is CAISESKGIQYNEQFF.